These 6 T cell receptor beta chains were all obtained from the same sample, sequenced in a study of shared clonotypes between healthy human individuals. Sequencing was performed with immunoSEQ multiplex PCR; in TCRdb, only in-frame clones are kept and a portion is missing. Of roughly 1 million clones listed, about four fifths are singletons. Sequencing used memory CD4+ T cells from PBMCs. Regarding subset: CD45RA-negative fraction. The receptor source for this set is a man younger than 35 in good health. Some clones in this sample may be carry-over from other donors' samples.

The CDR3 DNA follows: TGCGCCAGCAGCTTTTTGTCGGGGAACACCGGGGAGCTGTTTTTT. This translates into CASSFLSGNTGELFF. This chain joins TRBV5-1 and TRBJ2-2; D is unresolved. V was clipped by 2 bases and J by 1 base, with 9 bases between them. Germline CDR1 and CDR2: SGHRS and YFSETQ. This CDR3 has 15 amino acids.

The chain joins TRBV27 to TRBJ1-3; D gene unclear. Germline-derived CDR1 and CDR2 are MNHEY and SMNVEV (reference sequence). There are 16 residues in the CDR3. V was shortened by 6 bases and J by 7 bases, with 22 bases between the two germline ends. The CDR3 DNA reads as TGTGCCAGCAGACCCCGTGGCCAATCCATAGAGAACACCATATATTTT. It translates to CASRPRGQSIENTIYF.

This chain uses TRBV28 with TRBJ2-5; TRBD2 agrees at 7 bases. In germline, CDR1 is MDHEN, CDR2 SYDVKM. The ends lost 5 bases at V and 2 bases at J; junction bases unmatched: 11. The CDR3 runs 16 residues. CDR3 DNA: TGTGCCAGCAGTATTGGGGGGGGAGGGAGGCAAGAGACCCAGTACTTC. Translating gives CASSIGGGGRQETQYF.

A note on this clone: In the same sample, other DNA sequences code for this CDR3. This chain connects TRBV5-1 to TRBJ2-2; D is unresolved. The germline CDR1 and CDR2 sequences are SGHRS and YFSETQ. Between the trimmed V and J ends, which lost 1 base and 5 bases, there was a span of 6 bases. This CDR3 spans 13 amino acids. CDR3 in amino acids: CASSLTVTGELFF. CDR3 DNA: TGCGCCAGCAGCTTGACAGTTACCGGGGAGCTGTTTTTT.

The chain links TRBV28 to TRBJ2-3; D is possibly TRBD1 (6 bases). Trimming took 6 bases from V and 1 from J, leaving 17 bases between them. Germline V CDR1 and CDR2: MDHEN, SYDVKM. The CDR3 runs to 16 residues. This CDR3 reads CASRPRGRGGTDTQYF. The DNA for the CDR3 is TGTGCCAGCAGGCCTAGGGGCAGGGGCGGCACAGATACGCAGTATTTT. Looking up the rest from reference TRBV28 and TRBJ2-3 gives the full variable domain: DVKVTQSSRYLVKRTGEKVFLECVQDMDHENMFWYRQDPGLGLRLIYFSYDVKMKEKGDIPEGYSVSREKKERFSLILESASTNQTSMYLCASRPRGRGGTDTQYFGPGTRLTVL.

The rearrangement links TRBV27 to TRBJ1-5, with 9 bases fitting TRBD1. Unmatched junction bases numbered 6, after V lost 5 bases and J lost 7 bases. The CDR3 is 14 residues long. Germline values: CDR1 MNHEY, CDR2 SMNVEV (reference sequence). The CDR3 protein is CASSGRQGVQPQHF. CDR3 sequence (DNA): TGTGCCAGCAGTGGTCGACAGGGGGTCCAGCCCCAGCATTTT.